The source of this T cell receptor beta chain is a study of blood T cells in healthy people across ages. Study-wide results and limits: Age advanced and TCR beta diversity per million T cells fell, roughly linearly.

J gave up 4 bases and V 3 bases, and 11 bases lay outside the gene matches. From germline, CDR1 is SQVTM and CDR2 ANQGSEA. The CDR3 extends over 15 amino acids. A sample-barcoded 5' primer and a J-beta primer mix were used in a second PCR of about 7 to 12 cycles. Each cDNA molecule was tagged by a template-switch adaptor that had 12 random nucleotides. TCRdb independently ran MiXCR on the 5' RACE reads; one entry per CDR3 protein. The sample includes about 780,000 distinct CDR3 sequences, about half of them seen just once. As concerns this clonotype: As yet, its antigen is unknown.

The specimen sequenced was blood. The chain uses TRBV29-1 and TRBJ2-7, with 8 bases fitting TRBD1. This clonotype was obtained from a man older than 75 in good health. Here the CDR3 DNA reads TGCAGCGTTGAGAGCCTGCAGGACAGGGCTTACGAGCAGTACTTC. Its translation is CSVESLQDRAYEQYF.